The 24 T cell receptor beta chains in this list originate from one sample, sequenced in a study of blood T cells in healthy people across ages. The second PCR ran 7 to 11 cycles with a sample-barcoded 5' primer and J-beta primers. TCRdb independently ran MiXCR on the 5' RACE reads; one entry per CDR3 protein. This table has 850,000 to 950,000 distinct CDR3 sequences, roughly 26% appearing once. Material for sequencing was blood. Receptors were obtained from a woman aged 80 or over in good health.

The rearrangement uses TRBV21-1 and TRBJ2-7; the table assigns TRBD1, which was not confirmed against the DNA. TRBV21-1 is a listed pseudogene. This CDR3 is built from 16 residues. The CDR3 sequence is CASSLRQGGGGYEQYF. CDR3 DNA sequence: TGTGCCAGCAGCCTCCGACAGGGAGGTGGTGGCTACGAGCAGTACTTC.

This clonotype was observed many times. The chain uses TRBV4-1 and TRBJ2-5; 14 nucleotides agree with TRBD2. V trimming: 4 bases; J trimming: 5 bases; junction bases outside the gene matches: 3. This CDR3 spans 15 amino acids. CDR1 is MGHRA, CDR2 YSYEKL, per germline. CDR3 nucleotides: TGCGCCAGCAGCCGTCGACTAGCGGGGGGGGAGACCCAGTACTTC. The encoded protein is CASSRRLAGGETQYF.

This clonotype has more than one count but fewer than ten. The V and J genes are TRBV25-1 and TRBJ1-1, with 10 bases identical to TRBD1. V shed 0 bases, J shed 3 bases, and the junction held 1 base outside the gene matches. The CDR3 totals 15 residues. Germline V gene sequence: CDR1 MGHDK, CDR2 SYGVNS. The CDR3 coding sequence is TGTGCCAGCAGTGAATATGGACAGGGGGACACTGAAGCTTTCTTT. Residues: CASSEYGQGDTEAFF.

This clonotype was detected ten times or more. J is TRBJ1-5 and V is TRBV6-2 or TRBV6-3; no firm D call. The V gene lost 2 bases and the J gene lost 5 bases, with 7 bases spanning the gap. CDR1 and CDR2 from the germline V gene are MNHEY and SVGEGT. The CDR3 spans 13 residues. The CDR3 nucleotides are TGTGCCAGCAGTTACGCCGGGCATCAGCCCCAGCATTTT. This gives the protein CASSYAGHQPQHF.

This clonotype was observed many times. The chain is built from TRBV11-2 and TRBJ2-7; D may correspond to TRBD1 or TRBD2 (6 bases each). Trimming shortened V by 3 bases and J by 7 bases, and 19 bases separated the two germline ends. The CDR3 runs to 15 residues. CDR1 is SGHAT, CDR2 FQNNGV, per germline. In nucleotides, the CDR3 is TGTGCCAGCAGCTTGGGGGGCAGCCTCCTCTGGGAGCAGTACTTC. This encodes CASSLGGSLLWEQYF.

CDR3 in DNA: TGTGCCAGCAGTTACACAGGGTATAATTCACCCCTCCACTTT. Its translation is CASSYTGYNSPLHF. V gene TRBV6-5 combines with J gene TRBJ1-6; TRBD1 might be the D (6 bases). The CDR3 extends over 14 amino acids. Germline CDR1 MNHEY, CDR2 SVGAGI. V gave up 2 bases and J gave up 4 bases, with 6 bases separating them.

This clonotype was seen ten or more times. V gene TRBV7-2 combines with J gene TRBJ2-2, with 7 positions matching TRBD1. CDR3 size: 15 residues. Trimming took 5 bases from V and 1 from J; bases not matched to a gene: 4. Germline assignment: CDR1 SGHTA and CDR2 FQGNSA. The CDR3 DNA is TGTGCCAGCAGCCACCGGGACAGGAACACCGGGGAGCTGTTTTTT. This codes for CASSHRDRNTGELFF.

This clonotype was seen a few times. The chain combines TRBV5-6 with TRBJ1-5; D remains unclear. The CDR3 totals 13 residues. The V end was cut by 0 bases, the J end by 4 bases, with 5 bases between. Per germline, CDR1 SGHDT and CDR2 YYEEEE. CDR3: CASSLDANQPQHF. The CDR3 DNA follows: TGTGCCAGCAGCTTGGACGCGAATCAGCCCCAGCATTTT.

As to this clonotype: This may stem from a read error, because a much larger clone lies one nucleotide away. The chain carries TRBV7-9 and TRBJ2-1, with D hard to call. The CDR3 runs to 13 residues. Germline CDR1 SEHNR, CDR2 FQNEAQ (reference sequence). The CDR3 coding sequence is TGTACCAGCAGCTTAGCACAGTGGAATGAGCAGTTCTTC. This translates into CTSSLAQWNEQFF.

This clonotype was observed at least ten times. The V gene is TRBV28, the J gene TRBJ2-3; 8 bases match TRBD1. Per germline, CDR1 MDHEN and CDR2 SYDVKM. Trimming took 4 bases from V and 4 from J; bases not matched to a gene: 1. This CDR3 region has 13 residues. The CDR3 DNA reads as TGTGCCAGCAGTTCGACAGGGGCAGATACGCAGTATTTT. Residues: CASSSTGADTQYF.

This clonotype was detected many times. V usage is TRBV15 and J usage is TRBJ2-5; the match to TRBD1 covers 10 bases. CDR1 and CDR2 from the germline V gene are LNHNV and YYDKDF (reference sequence). V shed 5 bases and J 4 bases; nucleotides not matched to a gene: 4. The CDR3 totals 14 residues. CDR3 in amino acids: CATSRTGGVETQYF. The DNA of the CDR3 is TGTGCCACCAGCCGGACAGGGGGGGTAGAGACCCAGTACTTC.

In regard to this clonotype: This may be a read error: a much more frequent sequence differs by one nucleotide. V usage is TRBV20-1 and J usage is TRBJ1-2; no reliable D call. This CDR3 has 12 amino acids. Looked up from germline, CDR1 is DFQATT and CDR2 is SNEGSKA (reference sequence). This CDR3 reads CSAREGFYGHTF. CDR3 nucleotide sequence: TGCAGTGCTAGAGAGGGGTTTTATGGCCACACCTTC.

For this clonotype: A much larger clone differs from this one at a single base, so this may be a read error. The rearrangement joins TRBV6-2 or TRBV6-3 to TRBJ2-5; a possible D gene is TRBD1 (5 bases). Trimming removed 9 bases from V and 11 bases from J, with 19 bases in between. The CDR3 contains 12 residues. The V gene's germline CDR1 is MNHEY and CDR2 SVGEGT. The CDR3 DNA follows: TGTGCCAGTCGAGTTGGGGTGACAGAGCAGTACTTC. This translates into CASRVGVTEQYF.

This clonotype was seen more than once but under ten times. This sequence joins TRBV19 and TRBJ1-5; D may be TRBD1 (6 bases). The CDR3 is 17 amino acids. The germline CDR1 and CDR2 sequences are LNHDA and SQIVND (reference sequence). Trimming stripped 7 bases from V and 1 base from J, with 20 bases between. The CDR3 DNA sequence: TGTGCCAGTAACCCTTTCGGTGGGACAATAAGCAATCAGCCCCAGCATTTT. Its protein product is CASNPFGGTISNQPQHF.

This clonotype has at least ten counts. This rearrangement joins TRBV18 to TRBJ2-1, with D tentatively TRBD1 or TRBD2 (5 bases each). Germline CDR1 KGHSH, CDR2 LQKENI. The CDR3 extends over 12 amino acids. V was cut by 8 bases and J by 9 bases, with 14 bases left in between. The CDR3, as DNA: TGTGCCAGCAGCAGGGACCGGGGTGAGCAGTTCTTC. This gives the protein CASSRDRGEQFF.

The chain joins TRBV9 to TRBJ2-2; 8 nucleotides align to TRBD1. Germline values: CDR1 SGDLS, CDR2 YYNGEE. This CDR3 is 16 amino acids long. The junction had 9 bases not matched to a gene; V was cut back by 3 bases and J by 5 bases. CDR3 in amino acids: CASSAGQGPFTGELFF. The DNA of the CDR3 is TGTGCCAGCAGCGCAGGACAGGGACCTTTTACCGGGGAGCTGTTTTTT.

There are a few counts of this clonotype. This could be a read error, since a much larger clone is one nucleotide away. The chain combines TRBV9 with TRBJ2-7; tentative D call: TRBD1 (6 bases). This CDR3 is 14 amino acids long. Germline CDR1 SGDLS, CDR2 YYNGEE. Trimming pared 9 bases from V and 6 bases from J, leaving 22 bases between. The CDR3 loop is CANTLRVGGSEQYF. The CDR3, as DNA: TGTGCCAACACCCTCAGAGTTGGGGGCAGCGAGCAGTACTTC.

Details on this clonotype: A clone one base away is much larger, so this may be a read error. This chain connects TRBV6-1 to TRBJ2-5; the D gene is possibly TRBD2 (5 bases). In germline, CDR1 is MNHNS, CDR2 SASEGT. The CDR3 contains 15 residues. Trimming took off 2 bases at V and 7 bases at J, with 17 bases between the two ends. DNA for the CDR3: TGTGCCAGCAGTGAATCGAGGGTCTCTTTGGGGACCCAGTACTTC. The encoded protein is CASSESRVSLGTQYF.

This rearrangement joins TRBV19 to TRBJ1-4, with 7 positions matching TRBD1. Germline V lookup: CDR1 LNHDA, CDR2 SQIVND (reference sequence). This CDR3 has 15 residues. The V and J ends lost 6 bases and 10 bases, in that order; junction bases with no gene match: 14. CDR3 in amino acids: CASRGSGTALGKLFF. In DNA, the CDR3 is TGTGCCAGTAGGGGATCCGGGACAGCCCTAGGAAAACTGTTTTTT.

This clonotype was seen many times. The chain joins TRBV27 to TRBJ2-4, with a weak D call TRBD1 (5 bases). V was cut by 3 bases and J by 6 bases, with 9 bases left in between. Looked up from germline, CDR1 is MNHEY and CDR2 is SMNVEV (reference sequence). The CDR3 covers 13 residues. CDR3 bases: TGTGCCAGCAGTTTGTTAGGGGTAAACATTCAGTACTTC. As protein: CASSLLGVNIQYF.

This clonotype has ten or more counts. The rearrangement uses TRBV12-3 or TRBV12-4 and TRBJ2-3; 11 bases map to TRBD2. The CDR3 has 17 residues. Trimming removed 6 bases from V and 3 bases from J; junction bases left unmatched: 11. In DNA, the CDR3 is TGTGCCAGCAGACATATAGCGGGGGGGCCTATTACAGATACGCAGTATTTT. As protein: CASRHIAGGPITDTQYF.

Ten or more counts support this clonotype. The rearrangement links TRBV7-2 to TRBJ1-1, with D maybe TRBD1 (5 bases). Trimming stripped 1 base from V and 6 bases from J, with 12 bases between. CDR3 length: 14 residues. Germline CDR1 SGHTA, CDR2 FQGNSA. The CDR3 region is CASSLGARGAEAFF. For the CDR3, the DNA is TGTGCCAGCAGCTTAGGGGCCCGGGGGGCTGAAGCTTTCTTT.

Comment on this clonotype: This may stem from a read error, because a much larger clone lies one nucleotide away. This chain joins TRBV7-2 and TRBJ2-1; 9 positions agree with TRBD1. The germline gives CDR1 SGHTA, CDR2 FQGNSA. The CDR3 is 14 residues long. J lost 10 bases, V lost 8 bases, and 12 bases had no gene match. The CDR3 loop reads CASGTQGQGSEQFF. In DNA form, the CDR3 reads TGTGCCAGCGGCACACAGGGACAGGGTTCGGAGCAGTTCTTC.

The chain uses TRBV3-1 and TRBJ2-5; 7 bases line up with TRBD2. Per the germline V gene, CDR1 is LGHDT and CDR2 is YNNKEL (reference sequence). Trimming took 7 bases from V and 5 from J; bases not matched to a gene: 4. This CDR3 contains 12 residues. Here the CDR3 DNA reads TGTGCCAGCATGACTAGCCTGGAGACCCAGTACTTC. It codes for CASMTSLETQYF.